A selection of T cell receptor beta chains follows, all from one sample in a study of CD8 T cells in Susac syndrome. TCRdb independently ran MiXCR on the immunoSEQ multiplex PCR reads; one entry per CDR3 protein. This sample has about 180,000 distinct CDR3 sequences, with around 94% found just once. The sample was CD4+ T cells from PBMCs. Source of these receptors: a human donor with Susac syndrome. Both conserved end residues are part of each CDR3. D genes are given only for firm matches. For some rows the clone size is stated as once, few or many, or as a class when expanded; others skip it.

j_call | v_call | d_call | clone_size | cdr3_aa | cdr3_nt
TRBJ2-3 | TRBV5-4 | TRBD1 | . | CASSLKDRGSDTQYF | TGTGCCAGCAGCTTGAAGGACAGGGGATCAGATACGCAGTATTTT
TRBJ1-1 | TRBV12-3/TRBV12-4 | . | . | CASRALQEAFF | TGTGCCAGCAGGGCCCTCCAAGAAGCTTTCTTT
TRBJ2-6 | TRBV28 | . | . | CASSSTVFAGANVLTF | TGTGCCAGCAGCTCGACAGTCTTTGCTGGGGCCAACGTCCTGACTTTC
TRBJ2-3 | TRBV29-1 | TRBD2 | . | CSVGTSGGTDTQYF | TGCAGCGTCGGGACTAGCGGGGGCACAGATACGCAGTATTTT
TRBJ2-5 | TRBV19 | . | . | CASSIGQRRTQYF | TGTGCCAGTAGTATTGGACAGCGAAGGACCCAGTACTTC
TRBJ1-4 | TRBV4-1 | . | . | CASSKLPGHTRATNEKLFF | TGCGCCAGCAGCAAACTACCGGGACACACTAGGGCAACTAATGAAAAACTGTTTTTT
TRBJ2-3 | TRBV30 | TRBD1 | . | CAWNPATGGTDTQYF | TGTGCCTGGAACCCGGCCACAGGGGGAACAGATACGCAGTATTTT
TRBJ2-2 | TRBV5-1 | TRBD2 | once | CASRLAGGPRTGELFF | TGCGCCAGCAGACTAGCGGGGGGGCCACGCACCGGGGAGCTGTTTTTT
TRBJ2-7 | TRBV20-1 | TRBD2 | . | CSARRLAGAVEQYF | TGCAGTGCTAGACGGCTAGCGGGAGCGGTCGAGCAGTACTTC
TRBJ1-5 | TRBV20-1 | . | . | CSASGGWTNNQPQHF | TGCAGTGCTAGCGGGGGGTGGACTAATAATCAGCCCCAGCATTTT
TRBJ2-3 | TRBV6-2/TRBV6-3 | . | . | CASSRPGHLADTQYF | TGTGCCAGCAGTCGACCGGGACACCTCGCAGATACGCAGTATTTT
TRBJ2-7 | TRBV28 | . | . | CASSPPPSLGLYEQYF | TGTGCCAGCAGTCCCCCCCCATCACTAGGATTATACGAGCAGTACTTC
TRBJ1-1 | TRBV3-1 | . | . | CASRHRESITEAFF | TGTGCCAGCAGGCACAGGGAGAGTATCACTGAAGCTTTCTTT
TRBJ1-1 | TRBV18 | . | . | CASSPQVNTEAFF | TGTGCCAGCTCACCACAGGTGAACACTGAAGCTTTCTTT
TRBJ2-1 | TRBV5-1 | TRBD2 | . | CASSFSAGDNEQFF | TGCGCCAGCAGCTTCTCAGCGGGAGACAATGAGCAGTTCTTC
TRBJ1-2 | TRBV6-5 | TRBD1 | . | CASTRDSTNYGYTF | TGTGCCAGCACCAGGGACAGCACTAACTATGGCTACACCTTC
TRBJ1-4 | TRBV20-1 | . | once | CSATKYKRDAATNEKLFF | TGCAGTGCTACCAAGTACAAAAGGGACGCTGCAACTAATGAAAAACTGTTTTTT
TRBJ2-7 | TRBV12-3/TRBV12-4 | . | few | CASSQRYEQYF | TGTGCCAGCAGCCAGCGCTACGAGCAGTACTTC
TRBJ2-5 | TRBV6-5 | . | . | CATMGRRETQYF | TGTGCCACAATGGGCCGTCGGGAGACCCAGTACTTC
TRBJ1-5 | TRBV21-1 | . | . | CASSKARSQPQHF | TGTGCCAGCAGCAAAGCAAGGAGTCAGCCCCAGCATTTT
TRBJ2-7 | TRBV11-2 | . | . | CASSFTGYEQYF | TGTGCCAGCAGCTTCACGGGTTACGAGCAGTACTTC
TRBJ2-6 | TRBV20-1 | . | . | CSASKDASSGANVLTF | TGCAGTGCTTCTAAGGACGCCAGCTCTGGGGCCAACGTCCTGACTTTC
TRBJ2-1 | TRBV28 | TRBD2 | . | CASSPHLAGVNEQFF | TGTGCCAGCAGCCCCCACCTAGCGGGAGTCAATGAGCAGTTCTTC
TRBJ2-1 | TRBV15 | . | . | CATSRAGHPEGNEQFF | TGTGCCACCAGCAGAGCTGGGCACCCGGAGGGCAATGAGCAGTTCTTC
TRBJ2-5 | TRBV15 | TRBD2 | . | CATSRGLAEETQYF | TGTGCCACCAGCAGGGGACTAGCGGAAGAGACCCAGTACTTC
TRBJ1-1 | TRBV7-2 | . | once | CASSLALSGRTEAFF | TGTGCCAGCAGCTTAGCGCTCTCAGGGCGGACTGAAGCTTTCTTT
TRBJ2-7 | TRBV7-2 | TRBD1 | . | CASSFSPGQPYEQYF | TGTGCCAGCAGCTTCTCCCCGGGACAGCCCTACGAGCAGTACTTC
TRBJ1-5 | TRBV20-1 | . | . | CSASRVDQPQHF | TGCAGTGCTAGCAGGGTGGATCAGCCCCAGCATTTT